These 2 T cell receptor beta chains share one sample of origin, sequenced in a study of blood T cell repertoires in COVID-19. TCRdb's copy holds only in-frame clones and misses some; the assay was immunoSEQ multiplex PCR. Among about 310,000 clones listed, 85% were seen once. The sequenced material came from PBMCs or T cells enriched from blood (not recorded which). These TCRs come from a woman aged 25 to 45 who had been exposed to COVID-19.

The gene calls are TRBV7-2 and TRBJ1-4; maybe TRBD1 (5 bases). Germline V gene sequence: CDR1 SGHTA, CDR2 FQGNSA. This CDR3 has 15 amino acids. V was shortened by 5 bases and J by 4 bases, with 14 bases between the two germline ends. This CDR3 is CASSLTGGINEKLFF. The DNA of the CDR3 is TGTGCCAGCAGCCTGACGGGGGGGATTAATGAAAAACTGTTTTTT. The variable domain in full, completed from reference TRBV7-2 and TRBJ1-4, reads GAGVSQSPSNKVTEKGKDVELRCDPISGHTALYWYRQSLGQGLEFLIYFQGNSAPDKSGLPSDRFSAERTGGSVSTLTIQRTQQEDSAVYLCASSLTGGINEKLFFGSGTQLSVL.

This rearrangement joins TRBV28 to TRBJ2-7; tentative D call: TRBD2 (5 bases). The V gene lost 3 bases and the J gene lost 0 bases, with 9 bases spanning the gap. Germline CDR1 MDHEN, CDR2 SYDVKM. The CDR3 is made up of 14 amino acids. The CDR3 reads CASSLRTFSYEQYF. The CDR3 coding sequence is TGTGCCAGCAGTTTGCGGACTTTCTCCTACGAGCAGTACTTC. Combining the CDR3 with reference TRBV28 and TRBJ2-7 gives the whole variable domain DVKVTQSSRYLVKRTGEKVFLECVQDMDHENMFWYRQDPGLGLRLIYFSYDVKMKEKGDIPEGYSVSREKKERFSLILESASTNQTSMYLCASSLRTFSYEQYFGPGTRLTVT.